The 29 T cell receptor beta chains below come from one sample, sequenced in a study of cytomegalovirus exposure and HLA in healthy donors. Assay used: immunoSEQ multiplex PCR; TCRdb lists only in-frame clones, some missing. The data hold roughly 260,000 clones, with around 91% observed a single time. The sample taken for sequencing was PBMCs. These receptors were collected from a woman between 18 and 29 years old in good health and CMV-seronegative.

The chain carries TRBV6-6 and TRBJ2-3; tentatively, D is TRBD1 (5 bases). Deletions cut 7 bases from V and 4 bases from J, with 18 bases between. This CDR3 is built from 15 residues. The germline gives CDR1 MNHNY, CDR2 SVGAGI (reference sequence). The DNA for the CDR3 is TGTGCCAGCACCCTATTTAGACCAGGGTCAGATACGCAGTATTTT. Translated: CASTLFRPGSDTQYF.

The chain combines TRBV4-3 with TRBJ2-5, with D possibly TRBD1 on 6 matching bases. The CDR3 covers 17 residues. V lost 2 bases and J lost 5, with 21 bases in between. Germline-derived CDR1 and CDR2 are LGHNA and YSLEER. In DNA, the CDR3 is TGCGCCAGCAGCCAATTGGGCGTGAACAGGGTGTTCGAGACCCAGTACTTC. It encodes CASSQLGVNRVFETQYF.

The chain is built from TRBV19 and TRBJ1-2; D is ambiguous. Germline CDR1 LNHDA, CDR2 SQIVND (reference sequence). The CDR3 extends over 15 amino acids. V was shortened by 1 base and J by 2 bases, with 11 bases between the two germline ends. The CDR3 loop is CASSIVSGNNYGYTF. The CDR3 coding sequence is TGTGCCAGTAGTATAGTTTCCGGGAACAACTATGGCTACACCTTC.

The chain has TRBV11-3 and TRBJ2-3, with 7 positions matching TRBD1. CDR3 length equals 15 residues. V gave up 4 bases and J gave up 1 base; unmatched junction bases: 5. The germline gives CDR1 SGHNT, CDR2 YENEEA. Written as DNA, the CDR3 is TGTGCCAGCAGCTCCCGCGGACAGGGCACAGATACGCAGTATTTT. Protein product: CASSSRGQGTDTQYF.

This clone was seen more than once but under ten times. This chain uses TRBV10-2 with TRBJ1-6, with D possibly matching TRBD1 (6 bases). The CDR3 has 13 residues. Per germline, CDR1 WSHSY and CDR2 SAAADI. V lost 7 bases and J 5 bases, leaving 9 bases between the germline ends. This CDR3 reads CASTWTDNSPLHF. Written as DNA, the CDR3 is TGCGCCAGCACGTGGACAGATAATTCACCCCTCCACTTT.

V gene TRBV4-1 combines with J gene TRBJ1-5; 10 bases map to TRBD1. Germline assignment: CDR1 MGHRA and CDR2 YSYEKL. V lost 1 base to trimming and J lost 3 bases; unmatched junction nucleotides: 6. The CDR3 length is 17 residues. Here the CDR3 DNA reads TGCGCCAGCAGCCAAGGGGGACAGGGGCCCCTCAATCAGCCCCAGCATTTT. As protein: CASSQGGQGPLNQPQHF.

CDR3 protein: CASSLLAGVNYGYTF. DNA of the CDR3: TGTGCCAGCAGTTTATTGGCAGGCGTTAACTATGGCTACACCTTC. The rearrangement joins TRBV27 to TRBJ1-2; D not resolved. The V gene lost 1 base and the J gene lost 1 base, with 10 bases spanning the gap. CDR1 is MNHEY and CDR2 is SMNVEV in the germline V gene (reference sequence). This CDR3 contains 15 residues.

In DNA form, the CDR3 reads TGTGCCAGCTCAGCCGGGGAGGGTAGGGTGAGTGAAGCTTTCTTT. It translates to CASSAGEGRVSEAFF. This sequence joins TRBV18 and TRBJ1-1; D remains ambiguous. Trimming took off 5 bases at V and 7 bases at J, with 20 bases between the two ends. CDR1 KGHSH and CDR2 LQKENI come from the germline V gene. The CDR3 has 15 residues.

The gene calls are TRBV4-1 and TRBJ1-5, with D possibly being TRBD1 (6 bases). Trimming took off 3 bases at V and 0 bases at J, with 15 bases between the two ends. Germline-derived CDR1 and CDR2 are MGHRA and YSYEKL. The length of the CDR3 is 17 residues. CDR3 DNA: TGCGCCAGCAGCCAGGGGGCGACTCCCTATAGCAATCAGCCCCAGCATTTT. It yields the protein CASSQGATPYSNQPQHF.

V usage is TRBV28 and J usage is TRBJ2-2; the match to TRBD2 covers 11 bases. Germline-derived CDR1 and CDR2 are MDHEN and SYDVKM. CDR3 length: 16 amino acids. V trimming: 4 bases; J trimming: 2 bases; junction bases outside the gene matches: 3. The CDR3 reads CASSSGTSGNTGELFF. The CDR3 nucleotides are TGTGCCAGCAGTTCCGGGACTAGCGGTAACACCGGGGAGCTGTTTTTT.

The chain has TRBV6-6 and TRBJ2-1; D is ambiguous. The germline CDR1 and CDR2 sequences are MNHNY and SVGAGI (reference sequence). The CDR3 extends over 13 amino acids. The V end was cut by 2 bases, the J end by 3 bases, with 5 bases between. CDR3 sequence (DNA): TGTGCCAGCAGTTACCCAGACTACAATGAGCAGTTCTTC. Amino acid sequence: CASSYPDYNEQFF.

The genes are TRBV19 and TRBJ1-2, with TRBD1 matching over 10 bases. Germline trimming cut 7 bases from V and 7 bases from J; bases unmatched to any gene: 3. The CDR3 extends over 12 amino acids. From germline, CDR1 is LNHDA and CDR2 SQIVND (reference sequence). CDR3 sequence (DNA): TGTGCCAGTACGGGACAGGGGCTTGGCTACACCTTC. Protein: CASTGQGLGYTF. Drawing the rest from reference TRBV19 and TRBJ1-2, the complete variable domain is DGGITQSPKYLFRKEGQNVTLSCEQNLNHDAMYWYRQDPGQGLRLIYYSQIVNDFQKGDIAEGYSVSREKKESFPLTVTSAQKNPTAFYLCASTGQGLGYTFGSGTRLTVV.

The rearrangement joins TRBV19 to TRBJ2-3; D possibly corresponds to TRBD2 (6 bases). The CDR3 totals 17 residues. Per the germline V gene, CDR1 is LNHDA and CDR2 is SQIVND (reference sequence). V was shortened by 0 bases and J by 5 bases, with 18 bases between the two germline ends. CDR3 protein: CASSIDLGQRGGDTQYF. The CDR3 DNA follows: TGTGCCAGTAGTATAGATTTGGGGCAGAGGGGAGGAGATACGCAGTATTTT. The full variable domain, with the rest looked up from reference TRBV19 and TRBJ2-3, is DGGITQSPKYLFRKEGQNVTLSCEQNLNHDAMYWYRQDPGQGLRLIYYSQIVNDFQKGDIAEGYSVSREKKESFPLTVTSAQKNPTAFYLCASSIDLGQRGGDTQYFGPGTRLTVL.

The chain joins TRBV5-1 to TRBJ1-3, with 7 bases that match TRBD1. CDR3 length: 13 residues. V was clipped by 4 bases and J by 5 bases; unmatched bases: 3. Germline loops: CDR1 SGHRS, CDR2 YFSETQ. CDR3 sequence reads: CASSRDSRNTIYF. The CDR3 DNA is TGCGCCAGCAGCCGGGACAGTCGAAACACCATATATTTT.

This clone was picked up one time. The gene calls are TRBV10-2 and TRBJ2-5; TRBD1 aligns across 7 bases. Losses at the gene ends were 6 bases for V and 6 bases for J; bases not matched to a gene: 7. Per the germline V gene, CDR1 is WSHSY and CDR2 is SAAADI. The CDR3 runs to 13 residues. For the CDR3, the DNA is TGCGCCAGCAGAGACAGGGATCGGAAGACCCAGTACTTC. Its protein product is CASRDRDRKTQYF.

The gene calls are TRBV5-4 and TRBJ1-1; the D gene is possibly TRBD1 (6 bases). Germline assignment: CDR1 SGHNT and CDR2 YYREEE (reference sequence). V was cut by 3 bases and J by 4 bases, with 13 bases left in between. The CDR3 covers 14 residues. The CDR3 region is CASSSQGGVTEAFF. The CDR3 region has the DNA TGTGCCAGCAGCTCACAGGGTGGGGTCACTGAAGCTTTCTTT. Using reference TRBV5-4 and TRBJ1-1 for the parts outside the CDR3, the full variable domain is ETGVTQSPTHLIKTRGQQVTLRCSSQSGHNTVSWYQQALGQGPQFIFQYYREEENGRGNFPPRFSGLQFPNYSSELNVNALELDDSALYLCASSSQGGVTEAFFGQGTRLTVV.

This chain links TRBV2 with TRBJ1-5; 7 nucleotides agree with TRBD1. V lost 5 bases to trimming and J lost 2 bases; unmatched junction nucleotides: 12. In germline, CDR1 is SNHLY, CDR2 FYNNEI. This CDR3 comprises 17 residues. The CDR3 protein is CASSTRQGAPGNQPQHF. CDR3 nucleotide sequence: TGTGCCAGCAGTACGAGACAGGGTGCTCCTGGCAATCAGCCCCAGCATTTT. The whole variable domain, filled in from reference TRBV2 and TRBJ1-5, reads EPEVTQTPSHQVTQMGQEVILRCVPISNHLYFYWYRQILGQKVEFLVSFYNNEISEKSEIFDDQFSVERPDGSNFTLKIRSTKLEDSAMYFCASSTRQGAPGNQPQHFGDGTRLSIL.

The chain combines TRBV5-1 with TRBJ2-2, with D tentatively TRBD1 (5 bases). Trimming pared 4 bases from V and 6 bases from J, leaving 22 bases between. Per germline, CDR1 SGHRS and CDR2 YFSETQ. The CDR3 has 17 amino acids. CDR3 in DNA: TGCGCCAGCAGCCAGGCCCAGGGAATATGGGTTTCCGGGGAGCTGTTTTTT. Residues: CASSQAQGIWVSGELFF.

The chain carries TRBV6-5 and TRBJ2-3; D might be TRBD1 (6 bases). Germline V gene sequence: CDR1 MNHEY, CDR2 SVGAGI. There are 13 residues in the CDR3. Trimming pared 5 bases from V and 6 bases from J, leaving 12 bases between. CDR3 bases: TGTGCCAGCAGTCCCAGGGGTGCGGATACGCAGTATTTT. As protein: CASSPRGADTQYF.

The J gene is TRBJ2-2, the V gene TRBV7-9, with a possible D match to TRBD2 (6 bases). V lost 5 bases and J lost 2, with 15 bases in between. Germline loops: CDR1 SEHNR, CDR2 FQNEAQ (reference sequence). The CDR3 consists of 16 residues. CDR3 amino acids: CASSPPSGTNTGELFF. CDR3 nucleotide sequence: TGTGCCAGCAGCCCCCCGTCAGGGACTAACACCGGGGAGCTGTTTTTT.

Comments on this clone: An end of the junction does not agree with germline; a read error may underlie this. This sequence joins TRBV6-5 and TRBJ1-5; D might be TRBD1 (5 bases). Germline loops: CDR1 MNHEY, CDR2 SVGAGI. The CDR3 has 12 residues. The CDR3 here is CASSQGPQPQHF. The CDR3, as DNA: TGCGCCAGCAGCCAGGGTCCTCAGCCCCAGCATTTT.

The rearrangement uses TRBV5-6 and TRBJ2-7; TRBD1 matches 8 bases. V shed 3 bases and J 3 bases; nucleotides not matched to a gene: 11. This CDR3 contains 16 residues. Per germline, CDR1 SGHDT and CDR2 YYEEEE. The CDR3 DNA reads TGTGCCAGCAGCTGGAAGCCGGGACAGGACATCTACGAGCAGTACGTC. Translated: CASSWKPGQDIYEQYV.

V gene TRBV2 combines with J gene TRBJ1-2; D is undetermined. Between the trimmed V and J ends, which lost 2 bases and 4 bases, there was a span of 14 bases. This CDR3 comprises 15 residues. Germline V CDR1 and CDR2: SNHLY, FYNNEI. The CDR3 reads CASSENRGAFYGYTF. The CDR3 nucleotides are TGTGCCAGCAGTGAAAATCGCGGAGCCTTCTATGGCTACACCTTC.

The V gene is TRBV6-5, the J gene TRBJ1-1; tentative D call: TRBD1 (5 bases). From germline, CDR1 is MNHEY and CDR2 SVGAGI. CDR3 size: 16 residues. Trimming cost V 2 bases and J 4 bases, with 17 bases left between them. The CDR3 loop reads CASSYGYGQGTTEAFF. The CDR3 DNA reads TGTGCCAGCAGTTACGGTTATGGGCAGGGCACCACTGAAGCTTTCTTT.

This clone was counted once. The chain links TRBV29-1 to TRBJ2-2; unclear D gene. Trimming shortened V by 3 bases and J by 1 base, and 3 bases separated the two germline ends. The CDR3 runs 12 residues. Germline loops: CDR1 SQVTM, CDR2 ANQGSEA. In nucleotides, the CDR3 is TGCAGCGTTGATCAGAACACCGGGGAGCTGTTTTTT. This sequence encodes CSVDQNTGELFF.

The chain couples TRBV5-4 to TRBJ2-5; no clear D. Per germline, CDR1 SGHNT and CDR2 YYREEE (reference sequence). Trimming stripped 2 bases from V and 7 bases from J, with 18 bases between. The CDR3 has 15 residues. The DNA for the CDR3 is TGTGCCAGCAGCTTAGGAATGACCGGAAGAGGGACCCAGTACTTC. Translating gives CASSLGMTGRGTQYF.

The rearrangement links TRBV6-1 to TRBJ1-1, with 9 bases lining up with TRBD1. With V trimmed by 10 bases and J by 5 bases, 11 bases remained unmatched. There are 14 residues in the CDR3. Looked up from germline, CDR1 is MNHNS and CDR2 is SASEGT. The CDR3 protein is CATSSTGGVTEAFF. CDR3 DNA sequence: TGTGCCACCTCTTCCACAGGGGGCGTGACTGAAGCTTTCTTT.

The chain carries TRBV6-4 and TRBJ2-5, with TRBD1 identical over 7 bases. Germline V gene lookup returns CDR1 MRHNA and CDR2 SNTAGT. The CDR3 has 17 amino acids. V dropped 1 base and J dropped 3; count of bases not matched to a gene: 11. The CDR3 protein is CASSDLSHRGREETQYF. The CDR3 region has the DNA TGTGCCAGCAGTGACTTGAGCCACAGGGGAAGGGAAGAGACCCAGTACTTC.

This chain links TRBV28 with TRBJ1-3; maybe TRBD1 (6 bases). V was pared by 5 bases and J by 1 base, with 12 bases between. This CDR3 comprises 15 residues. From germline, CDR1 is MDHEN and CDR2 SYDVKM. The CDR3: CASSPGVTSGNTIYF. In nucleotides, the CDR3 is TGTGCCAGCAGTCCAGGGGTTACGTCTGGAAACACCATATATTTT.